These 3 T cell receptor beta chains originate from one sample sequenced in a study of T cell responses to AZD1222 COVID-19 vaccine. Sequenced by immunoSEQ multiplex PCR; TCRdb stores in-frame clones only, minus some. The repertoire includes 100,000 to 120,000 clones, around 89% of them detected once, and around 2.5% sits in the top ten. The source material was peripheral blood, sampled on day 0 of AZD1222 vaccination. These receptors all come from an adult in good health.

CDR3 coding DNA: TGTGCCAGCAGTAATAGAGGGAACACTGAAGCTTTCTTT. It is translated as CASSNRGNTEAFF. This chain joins TRBV28 and TRBJ1-1, with D unresolved. CDR1 is MDHEN and CDR2 is SYDVKM in the germline V gene. V was pared by 5 bases and J by 1 base, with 8 bases between. This CDR3 region has 13 residues.

The chain has TRBV28 and TRBJ2-3; D may be TRBD1 or TRBD2 (6 bases each). The CDR3 has 15 amino acids. Trimming pared 5 bases from V and 6 bases from J, leaving 18 bases between. The germline V gene encodes CDR1 MDHEN and CDR2 SYDVKM. The CDR3 coding sequence is TGTGCCAGCAGTAAGGAGGGGGAGTTTGAGGATACGCAGTATTTT. Protein sequence: CASSKEGEFEDTQYF.

The chain joins TRBV18 to TRBJ1-4; TRBD1 might be the D (5 bases). Trimming removed 2 bases at V and 0 bases at J, with 13 bases between. Germline V gene data show CDR1 as KGHSH and CDR2 as LQKENI. CDR3 length: 17 residues. The CDR3 reads CASSPLGVQTTNEKLFF. The CDR3 nucleotides read TGTGCCAGCTCACCATTAGGGGTCCAGACAACTAATGAAAAACTGTTTTTT.